These 18 T cell receptor beta chains came from one sample sequenced in a study of T cell responses to AZD1222 COVID-19 vaccine. TCRdb's table, derived via immunoSEQ multiplex PCR, lists solely in-frame clones and lacks some. The sample carries about 120,000 clones, more than 85% recorded once. The sequencing here drew on peripheral blood, taken on day 0 of AZD1222 vaccination. These receptors all come from an adult in good health.

The rearrangement links TRBV5-1 to TRBJ2-7; no reliable D call. The V end lost 1 base, the J end lost 6 bases, and 8 bases lay between the germline ends. The V gene's germline CDR1 is SGHRS and CDR2 YFSETQ. The CDR3 runs 12 residues. CDR3 sequence (DNA): TGCGCCAGCAGCTTGATCGGACGCGAGCAGTACTTC. This codes for CASSLIGREQYF.

The chain carries TRBV30 and TRBJ1-5; the D is unclear. Looked up from germline, CDR1 is GTSNPN and CDR2 is SVGIG (reference sequence). CDR3 length: 16 amino acids. V lost 5 bases, J lost 2 bases, and 19 bases lay in between. In DNA form, the CDR3 reads TGTGCCTGGGGGAATCAACGGGGAAGCGGCAATCAGCCCCAGCATTTT. Its protein is CAWGNQRGSGNQPQHF.

The chain links TRBV28 to TRBJ1-5; D is ambiguous. Trimming left V 6 bases short and J 9 bases short, with 12 bases between. Germline V gene data show CDR1 as MDHEN and CDR2 as SYDVKM. The CDR3 has 12 amino acids. The CDR3 is CASSRARRPQHF. In DNA, the CDR3 is TGTGCCAGCAGCCGAGCCCGCCGGCCCCAGCATTTT.

The chain is built from TRBV18 and TRBJ1-1, with D unclear. V was clipped by 6 bases and J by 6 bases, with 11 bases between them. Germline V CDR1 and CDR2: KGHSH, LQKENI. CDR3 length: 12 amino acids. The CDR3 DNA sequence: TGTGCCAGCTCCCTGGGAGGTTCTGAAGCTTTCTTT. Translation gives CASSLGGSEAFF.

This chain uses TRBV28 with TRBJ2-7, with D perhaps matching TRBD2 (5 bases). Between the trimmed V and J ends, which lost 6 bases and 1 base, there was a span of 13 bases. The germline CDR1 and CDR2 sequences are MDHEN and SYDVKM. The CDR3 loop spans 14 amino acids. The CDR3 here is CASRLGLVSYEQYF. CDR3 in DNA: TGTGCCAGCAGGCTTGGACTCGTTTCCTACGAGCAGTACTTC. Looking up the rest from reference TRBV28 and TRBJ2-7 gives the full variable domain: DVKVTQSSRYLVKRTGEKVFLECVQDMDHENMFWYRQDPGLGLRLIYFSYDVKMKEKGDIPEGYSVSREKKERFSLILESASTNQTSMYLCASRLGLVSYEQYFGPGTRLTVT.

This chain uses TRBV28 with TRBJ1-2; D not certain. V lost 3 bases and J 4 bases, leaving 18 bases between the germline ends. This CDR3 region has 16 residues. The germline gives CDR1 MDHEN, CDR2 SYDVKM. CDR3 amino acids: CASSFSSSGAGYGYTF. The CDR3 nucleotides are TGTGCCAGCAGTTTTTCTAGCTCAGGTGCTGGCTATGGCTACACCTTC.

This chain links TRBV11-2 with TRBJ2-7, with TRBD2 as a possible D gene (7 bases). Trimming pared 2 bases from V and 5 bases from J, leaving 16 bases between. The CDR3 loop spans 15 amino acids. Per germline, CDR1 SGHAT and CDR2 FQNNGV. CDR3 in amino acids: CASSLLGRGFHEQYF. CDR3 coding DNA: TGTGCCAGCAGCTTACTAGGGAGGGGGTTCCACGAGCAGTACTTC.

The rearrangement uses TRBV2 and TRBJ2-5; D may be TRBD2 (7 bases). Germline V lookup: CDR1 SNHLY, CDR2 FYNNEI. The germline V and J ends were trimmed by 4 bases and 6 bases, with 18 bases remaining between them. There are 15 residues in the CDR3. CDR3 region: CASSVAGAGGQTQYF. The CDR3 DNA reads TGTGCCAGCAGTGTGGCGGGGGCCGGGGGCCAGACCCAGTACTTC.

V usage is TRBV28 and J usage is TRBJ1-2; D remains ambiguous. Trimming removed 8 bases at V and 4 bases at J, with 17 bases between. From germline, CDR1 is MDHEN and CDR2 SYDVKM. This CDR3 spans 14 amino acids. In DNA form, the CDR3 reads TGTGCCAGCCGCCCCACGGGCCAGACCTATGGCTACACCTTC. This codes for CASRPTGQTYGYTF.

This clone was seen just once. The V gene is TRBV14, the J gene TRBJ1-1, with 9 nucleotides matching TRBD1. The length of the CDR3 is 16 residues. Germline trimming cut 4 bases from V and 3 bases from J; bases unmatched to any gene: 9. The germline gives CDR1 SGHDN, CDR2 FVKESK. The CDR3, as DNA: TGTGCCAGCAGCCCCCTTGGGGGACAGGGCGACACTGAAGCTTTCTTT. It specifies CASSPLGGQGDTEAFF.

Here the CDR3 DNA reads TGTGCCAGTAGTGTCAGGGGAGACGGCTACACCTTC. Residues: CASSVRGDGYTF. The genes are TRBV19 and TRBJ1-2; possible D gene TRBD1, 6 bases. V lost 5 bases and J 8 bases, leaving 12 bases between the germline ends. The CDR3 has 12 amino acids. Germline CDR1 LNHDA, CDR2 SQIVND (reference sequence).

The chain combines TRBV9 with TRBJ2-7; D not resolved. Looked up from germline, CDR1 is SGDLS and CDR2 is YYNGEE. The ends were cut back, 0 bases at V and 5 bases at J, with 15 bases in the middle. This CDR3 is 15 amino acids long. The CDR3 sequence is CASSVVPRAVDEQYF. The DNA for the CDR3 is TGTGCCAGCAGCGTAGTCCCACGGGCGGTCGACGAGCAGTACTTC.

This chain links TRBV19 with TRBJ2-7; no definite D call. The CDR3 has 13 amino acids. Trimming stripped 0 bases from V and 6 bases from J, with 9 bases between. Germline V gene lookup returns CDR1 LNHDA and CDR2 SQIVND (reference sequence). The CDR3 protein is CASSIDLWGEQYF. DNA of the CDR3: TGTGCCAGTAGTATAGATCTATGGGGCGAGCAGTACTTC. Based on the CDR3 plus reference TRBV19 and TRBJ2-7, the full variable domain is DGGITQSPKYLFRKEGQNVTLSCEQNLNHDAMYWYRQDPGQGLRLIYYSQIVNDFQKGDIAEGYSVSREKKESFPLTVTSAQKNPTAFYLCASSIDLWGEQYFGPGTRLTVT.

The V gene is TRBV19, the J gene TRBJ2-3, with D perhaps TRBD1 or TRBD2 (5 bases each). The length of the CDR3 is 15 residues. Trimming took 6 bases from V and 2 from J, leaving 15 bases between them. CDR1 and CDR2 (germline): LNHDA, SQIVND (reference sequence). CDR3 sequence reads: CASSPTGTYTDTQYF. For the CDR3, the DNA is TGTGCCAGTAGCCCCACCGGGACCTACACAGATACGCAGTATTTT. Full variable domain (rest looked up from reference TRBV19 and TRBJ2-3): DGGITQSPKYLFRKEGQNVTLSCEQNLNHDAMYWYRQDPGQGLRLIYYSQIVNDFQKGDIAEGYSVSREKKESFPLTVTSAQKNPTAFYLCASSPTGTYTDTQYFGPGTRLTVL.

This chain joins TRBV11-2 and TRBJ2-2; D is uncertain. Looked up from germline, CDR1 is SGHAT and CDR2 is FQNNGV. The CDR3 is 13 amino acids. With 0 bases removed from V and 9 bases from J, the gap between germline ends came to 8 bases. CDR3 in amino acids: CASSLDRGRELFF. In nucleotides, the CDR3 is TGTGCCAGCAGCTTAGACCGCGGAAGGGAGCTGTTTTTT.

The chain employs TRBV3-1 (or the pseudogene TRBV3-2) and TRBJ2-7, with D possibly being TRBD1 (7 bases). The length of the CDR3 is 16 residues. From germline, CDR1 is LGHDT and CDR2 YNNKEL (reference sequence). Between the trimmed V and J ends, which lost 1 base and 2 bases, there was a span of 15 bases. This chain's CDR3 is CASSQGGRGTAYEQYF. The CDR3 DNA sequence: TGTGCCAGCAGCCAAGGCGGTCGCGGGACAGCCTACGAGCAGTACTTC.

The CDR3: CASRGRGSSGNTIYF. The CDR3 bases are TGTGCCAGTAGAGGCAGGGGGAGCTCTGGAAACACCATATATTTT. The chain has TRBV19 and TRBJ1-3; 7 bases match TRBD1. CDR3 size: 15 residues. Germline V CDR1 and CDR2: LNHDA, SQIVND (reference sequence). Losses at the gene ends were 6 bases for V and 0 bases for J; bases not matched to a gene: 5. Variable domain in full (rest from reference TRBV19 and TRBJ1-3): DGGITQSPKYLFRKEGQNVTLSCEQNLNHDAMYWYRQDPGQGLRLIYYSQIVNDFQKGDIAEGYSVSREKKESFPLTVTSAQKNPTAFYLCASRGRGSSGNTIYFGEGSWLTVV.

This clone came up a few times. The chain links TRBV10-2 to TRBJ2-1; 9 nucleotides line up with TRBD2. With V trimmed by 2 bases and J by 6 bases, 8 bases remained unmatched. Germline CDR1 and CDR2: WSHSY and SAAADI. The CDR3 covers 16 residues. The CDR3 region is CASSEDGGRALNEQFF. CDR3 nucleotides: TGCGCCAGCAGTGAGGATGGCGGGAGGGCCCTCAATGAGCAGTTCTTC.